The 20 T cell receptor beta chains below all came from one sample that was sequenced in a study of T cells in Graves' hyperthyroidism and ophthalmopathy. Authors of the study amplified TCR beta CDR3 regions from RNA transcripts. With the HTBI primer set, the TCR CDR3 went through a first round of RT-PCR. TCRdb fed the multiplex PCR reads into MiXCR, producing one record per CDR3 protein. The sample records some 650,000 distinct CDR3 sequences, approximately 15% being singletons. Sequencing used blood. The receptors come from a woman in her forties with Graves' ophthalmopathy.

This clonotype has only a few counts. V usage is TRBV2 and J usage is TRBJ2-1, with 9 bases lining up with TRBD1. There are 17 residues in the CDR3. V lost 5 bases to trimming and J lost 5 bases; unmatched junction nucleotides: 13. Germline V CDR1 and CDR2: SNHLY, FYNNEI. The CDR3: CASSTPPRTGANNEQFF. DNA for the CDR3: TGTGCCAGCAGTACGCCCCCCAGGACAGGGGCGAACAATGAGCAGTTCTTC. Complete variable domain (other parts from reference TRBV2 and TRBJ2-1): EPEVTQTPSHQVTQMGQEVILRCVPISNHLYFYWYRQILGQKVEFLVSFYNNEISEKSEIFDDQFSVERPDGSNFTLKIRSTKLEDSAMYFCASSTPPRTGANNEQFFGPGTRLTVL.

This clonotype was picked up many times. This chain connects TRBV11-2 to TRBJ2-7, with a tentative D call TRBD2 (6 bases). The CDR3 covers 16 residues. Between the trimmed V and J ends, which lost 5 bases and 5 bases, there was a span of 22 bases. CDR1 and CDR2 (germline): SGHAT, FQNNGV. CDR3 region: CASSRVFSGVGNEQYF. As DNA, the CDR3 is TGTGCCAGCAGCCGTGTATTTAGCGGAGTTGGAAACGAGCAGTACTTC.

The gene calls are TRBV9 and TRBJ2-5, with 10 bases aligning to TRBD2. V trimming: 2 bases; J trimming: 1 base; junction bases outside the gene matches: 5. From germline, CDR1 is SGDLS and CDR2 YYNGEE. The CDR3 loop spans 16 amino acids. CDR3 residues: CASSVLAGGCQETQYF. DNA for the CDR3: TGTGCCAGCAGCGTGTTAGCGGGAGGATGCCAAGAGACCCAGTACTTC. Full variable domain (remainder filled in from reference TRBV9 and TRBJ2-5): DSGVTQTPKHLITATGQRVTLRCSPRSGDLSVYWYQQSLDQGLQFLIQYYNGEERAKGNILERFSAQQFPDLHSELNLSSLELGDSALYFCASSVLAGGCQETQYFGPGTRLLVL.

This clonotype was counted many times. J is TRBJ2-5 and V is TRBV5-1; D possibly uses TRBD1 or TRBD2 (5 bases each). The CDR3 length is 16 residues. Between the trimmed V and J ends, which lost 2 bases and 4 bases, there was a span of 18 bases. Per germline, CDR1 SGHRS and CDR2 YFSETQ. The CDR3 region has the DNA TGCGCCAGCAGCTTCCCCGGGGCAGGAACGGCAGAGACCCAGTACTTC. It encodes CASSFPGAGTAETQYF.

CDR3 sequence reads: CASSPTVPGANVLTF. The CDR3 DNA sequence: TGTGCCAGCAGTCCGACAGTGCCTGGGGCCAACGTCCTGACTTTC. This chain uses TRBV28 with TRBJ2-6; D possibly corresponds to TRBD1 (5 bases). This CDR3 region has 15 residues. The V gene's germline CDR1 is MDHEN and CDR2 SYDVKM. Trimming removed 5 bases from V and 2 bases from J, with 10 bases in between.

The chain joins TRBV2 to TRBJ1-5, with D possibly TRBD1 on 5 matching bases. CDR1 and CDR2 from the germline V gene are SNHLY and FYNNEI. V was trimmed by 6 bases and J by 4 bases, leaving 16 bases between them. This CDR3 spans 15 amino acids. The CDR3, as DNA: TGTGCCAGCAGCCCCCCAGGGAGCGGTAATCAGCCCCAGCATTTT. As protein: CASSPPGSGNQPQHF.

There are many counts of this clonotype. The genes are TRBV13 and TRBJ2-1; 10 bases match TRBD1. Germline values: CDR1 PRHDT, CDR2 FYEKMQ (reference sequence). Losses at the gene ends were 4 bases for V and 9 bases for J; bases not matched to a gene: 6. The CDR3 extends over 14 amino acids. CDR3 sequence: CASSSDRGQGEQFF. The DNA for the CDR3 is TGTGCCAGCAGCTCCGACAGGGGGCAGGGTGAGCAGTTCTTC. Full variable domain (remainder filled in from reference TRBV13 and TRBJ2-1): AAGVIQSPRHLIKEKRETATLKCYPIPRHDTVYWYQQGPGQDPQFLISFYEKMQSDKGSIPDRFSAQQFSDYHSELNMSSLELGDSALYFCASSSDRGQGEQFFGPGTRLTVL.

V usage is TRBV20-1 and J usage is TRBJ2-7; D is possibly TRBD1 or TRBD2 (5 bases each). In germline, CDR1 is DFQATT, CDR2 SNEGSKA (reference sequence). The ends were cut back, 6 bases at V and 3 bases at J, with 18 bases in the middle. CDR3 size: 14 residues. CDR3 sequence reads: CSADRDLSDYEQYF. In DNA form, the CDR3 reads TGCAGTGCGGACCGGGACCTATCAGACTACGAGCAGTACTTC.

In this sample, this clonotype turned up many times. The chain uses TRBV28 and TRBJ1-1; a weak D match, TRBD1 (5 bases). The CDR3 spans 14 residues. CDR1 is MDHEN, CDR2 SYDVKM, per germline. Trimming removed 5 bases at V and 1 base at J, with 11 bases between. The CDR3 reads CASSPGDRNTEAFF. The CDR3 coding sequence is TGTGCCAGCAGTCCGGGGGACCGGAACACTGAAGCTTTCTTT.

Many counts were recorded for this clonotype. This sequence joins TRBV20-1 and TRBJ2-1; 10 bases fit TRBD2. The CDR3 runs to 16 residues. Germline CDR1 is DFQATT and CDR2 is SNEGSKA (reference sequence). With 0 bases clipped from V and 6 bases from J, the junction kept 8 bases outside the gene matches. The CDR3 DNA follows: TGCAGTGCTAGAGATAGCAGGCTAGCGGGAGTCAATGAGCAGTTCTTC. Amino acid sequence: CSARDSRLAGVNEQFF.

This chain connects TRBV12-3 or TRBV12-4 to TRBJ2-5, with a weak D call TRBD1 (5 bases). The CDR3 sequence is 13 residues long. V lost 3 bases and J 8 bases, leaving 13 bases between the germline ends. Written as DNA, the CDR3 is TGTGCCAGCAGTTTGCTAGGGGATTTCACCCAGTACTTC. Protein: CASSLLGDFTQYF.

This clonotype was observed a handful of times. This chain connects TRBV14 to TRBJ2-3; D is perhaps TRBD1 or TRBD2 (6 bases each). This CDR3 region has 14 residues. CDR1 SGHDN and CDR2 FVKESK come from the germline V gene. V lost 4 bases to trimming and J lost 6 bases, with 14 bases between them. CDR3 sequence (DNA): TGTGCCAGCAGCCCCCAGAGGAGGGGGGATACGCAGTATTTT. Protein sequence: CASSPQRRGDTQYF.

Ten or more counts support this clonotype. The chain's CDR3 is CSASTGGEYNEQFF. CDR3 DNA sequence: TGCAGTGCCTCCACGGGCGGGGAATACAATGAGCAGTTCTTC. This chain uses TRBV20-1 with TRBJ2-1, with TRBD2 as a possible D gene (6 bases). The CDR3 has 14 residues. The germline gives CDR1 DFQATT, CDR2 SNEGSKA (reference sequence). Trimming left V 6 bases short and J 4 bases short, with 16 bases between.

This clonotype has more than one count but fewer than ten. This rearrangement joins TRBV6-1 to TRBJ1-2; 7 bases agree with TRBD1. The ends lost 0 bases at V and 8 bases at J; junction bases unmatched: 9. Germline V gene sequence: CDR1 MNHNS, CDR2 SASEGT. The CDR3 is made up of 15 amino acids. CDR3 nucleotide sequence: TGTGCCAGCAGTGAAGCAGGGGGCATGGAGAGGGGCTACACCTTC. Its translation is CASSEAGGMERGYTF.

A word on this clonotype: A clone one base away is much larger, so this may be a read error. CDR3 nucleotide sequence: TGTGCCAGCAGCCAAACAGGGACAGGGTGGGATGAGCGGTTCTTC. Encoded protein: CASSQTGTGWDERFF. The chain is built from TRBV7-3 and TRBJ2-1; TRBD1 aligns across 9 bases. Germline V gives CDR1 SGHTA, CDR2 FQGTGA. The CDR3 extends over 15 amino acids.

The chain joins TRBV19 to TRBJ1-5, with 8 bases lining up with TRBD1. The CDR3 sequence is 13 residues long. The germline V gene encodes CDR1 LNHDA and CDR2 SQIVND (reference sequence). Unmatched junction bases numbered 3, after V lost 8 bases and J lost 3 bases. CDR3 in DNA: TGTGCCAGTGAGGACAGGGACAATCAGCCCCAGCATTTT. Translating it yields CASEDRDNQPQHF.

This clonotype was counted between two and nine times. This chain links TRBV3-1 with TRBJ2-2; the D call may be TRBD1 or TRBD2 (6 bases each). With 4 bases removed from V and 6 bases from J, the gap between germline ends came to 15 bases. The germline V gene encodes CDR1 LGHDT and CDR2 YNNKEL (reference sequence). The CDR3 is 15 amino acids. The CDR3 nucleotides read TGTGCCAGCAGCCCAAGTGGGGGGCGCGCCGGGGAGCTGTTTTTT. It translates to CASSPSGGRAGELFF. Filled out from reference TRBV3-1 and TRBJ2-2, the complete variable domain reads DTAVSQTPKYLVTQMGNDKSIKCEQNLGHDTMYWYKQDSKKFLKIMFSYNNKELIINETVPNRFSPKSPDKAHLNLHINSLELGDSAVYFCASSPSGGRAGELFFGEGSRLTVL.

The rearrangement links TRBV7-2 to TRBJ1-1, with unresolved D. Germline V gene data show CDR1 as SGHTA and CDR2 as FQGNSA. V shed 2 bases and J shed 6 bases, with 25 bases lying between them. The CDR3 is 18 residues long. The CDR3 DNA reads as TGTGCCAGCAGCTTAAACCGTGTAATCTTAGGCAGGTTCTCTGAAGCTTTCTTT. Amino acids: CASSLNRVILGRFSEAFF. The variable domain in full, with the rest retrieved from reference TRBV7-2 and TRBJ1-1, is GAGVSQSPSNKVTEKGKDVELRCDPISGHTALYWYRQSLGQGLEFLIYFQGNSAPDKSGLPSDRFSAERTGGSVSTLTIQRTQQEDSAVYLCASSLNRVILGRFSEAFFGQGTRLTVV.

Only a few counts were recorded for this clonotype. In nucleotides, the CDR3 is TGTGCCAGCAGCGCCACATACAGGGGCTATGGCTACACCTTC. Residues: CASSATYRGYGYTF. V and J are TRBV7-9 and TRBJ1-2, with TRBD1 matching 7 bases. V was pared by 5 bases and J by 4 bases, with 7 bases of the junction left unmatched. The CDR3 length is 14 residues. Germline V gene lookup returns CDR1 SEHNR and CDR2 FQNEAQ (reference sequence). Supplemented by reference TRBV7-9 and TRBJ1-2, the full variable domain reads DTGVSQNPRHKITKRGQNVTFRCDPISEHNRLYWYRQTLGQGPEFLTYFQNEAQLEKSRLLSDRFSAERPKGSFSTLEIQRTEQGDSAMYLCASSATYRGYGYTFGSGTRLTVV.

As to this clonotype: An end of the junction does not agree with germline; a read error may underlie this. The rearrangement links TRBV12-3 or TRBV12-4 to TRBJ1-3; D is unresolved. The CDR3 extends over 16 amino acids. The CDR3 sequence: CAGSLVGSRVGNTIYF. The CDR3 DNA reads as TGTGCCGGCAGTTTAGTCGGATCTAGGGTCGGAAACACCATATATTTT.